Presented here are 14 T cell receptor beta chains from one specimen sequenced in a study of metastatic and nonmetastatic thyroid tumors. TCRdb re-called clones from the PCR reads using MiXCR. The table lists about 40,000 clones, about a sixth of them singletons. Nobody among the patients had been given any treatment before thyroid surgery. The sample taken for sequencing was blood. These receptors all come from a female donor with papillary thyroid cancer or a benign thyroid nodule (not recorded which). Some clones in this sample may be carry-over from other donors' samples.

Ten or more counts support this clone. This chain joins TRBV6-6 and TRBJ2-1; D is unresolved. With 2 bases removed from V and 5 bases from J, the gap between germline ends came to 7 bases. Germline CDR1 and CDR2: MNHNY and SVGAGI (reference sequence). The CDR3 consists of 13 residues. The DNA of the CDR3 is TGTGCCAGCAGTTACCGGCAAAACAATGAGCAGTTCTTC. Its protein is CASSYRQNNEQFF.

This clone was seen ten or more times. The J gene is TRBJ1-2, the V gene TRBV20-1, with D perhaps matching TRBD1 (6 bases). CDR1 is DFQATT and CDR2 is SNEGSKA in the germline V gene (reference sequence). This CDR3 has 13 amino acids. Trimming left V 5 bases short and J 4 bases short, with 14 bases between. The CDR3 is CSALYREGYGYTF. The DNA for the CDR3 is TGCAGTGCTTTATACAGGGAGGGCTATGGCTACACCTTC.

A remark on this clone: With a much larger clone just one base away, this may be a read error. Distinct nucleotide sequences in the sample also encode this CDR3. V is TRBV29-1 and J is TRBJ2-5; D call uncertain. Germline values: CDR1 SQVTM, CDR2 ANQGSEA. Trimming pared 5 bases from V and 3 bases from J, leaving 13 bases between. CDR3 length equals 13 residues. The CDR3 DNA sequence: TGCAGCGTTAGGTGGGCTGACGAAGAGACCCAGTACTTC. Its protein product is CSVRWADEETQYF.

The sample holds many counts of this clone. The chain is built from TRBV28 and TRBJ2-7; 7 nucleotides align to TRBD1. The length of the CDR3 is 14 residues. In germline, CDR1 is MDHEN, CDR2 SYDVKM. V shed 5 bases, J shed 3 bases, and the junction held 7 bases outside the gene matches. The CDR3 reads CASSDWTGNYEQYF. CDR3 nucleotide sequence: TGTGCCAGCAGTGATTGGACAGGTAACTACGAGCAGTACTTC.

This clone was recorded at least ten times. Since a much larger clone is just one base distant, this may be a read error. The chain is built from TRBV19 and TRBJ2-2; no clear D gene. V gave up 2 bases and J gave up 7 bases, with 11 bases separating them. Germline V lookup: CDR1 LNHDA, CDR2 SQIVND (reference sequence). The CDR3 sequence is 14 residues long. The CDR3 region is CASSIMAESGELFF. The CDR3 DNA reads as TGTGCCAGTAGTATAATGGCAGAAAGCGGGGAGCTGTTTTTT.

This clone was counted only a few times. The chain joins TRBV5-4 to TRBJ1-5, with D possibly being TRBD1 (5 bases). Trimming removed 1 base at V and 3 bases at J, with 8 bases between. The CDR3 sequence is 14 residues long. CDR1 is SGHNT and CDR2 is YYREEE in the germline V gene (reference sequence). CDR3 in amino acids: CASSLWGYNQPQHF. CDR3 DNA: TGTGCCAGCAGCTTGTGGGGGTACAATCAGCCCCAGCATTTT.

In regard to this clone: A single base separates this from a much larger clone, so it may be a read error. The same CDR3 is also encoded by other DNA sequences in this sample. The chain uses TRBV10-3 and TRBJ2-7, with D possibly TRBD2 on 6 matching bases. The CDR3 loop spans 14 amino acids. The V gene's germline CDR1 is ENHRY and CDR2 SYGVKD. As DNA, the CDR3 is TGTGCCATCAGTCCGGGGGTCCGTCCCTACGAGCAGTATTTC. Residues: CAISPGVRPYEQYF.

This clone was detected many times. V and J are TRBV7-9 and TRBJ1-5; 7 nucleotides match TRBD1. After removal of 3 bases from V and 0 bases from J, the junction contained 2 bases not matched to a gene. Germline CDR1 reads SEHNR; CDR2 reads FQNEAQ (reference sequence). The CDR3 is 15 amino acids. The CDR3 sequence: CASSFDRASNQPQHF. In nucleotides, the CDR3 is TGTGCCAGCAGCTTTGACAGGGCTAGCAATCAGCCCCAGCATTTT.

The chain employs TRBV30 and TRBJ1-1; D is unclear. The length of the CDR3 is 13 residues. Trimming took 8 bases from V and 1 from J, leaving 14 bases between them. Germline CDR1 is GTSNPN and CDR2 is SVGIG (reference sequence). CDR3 region: CARTGSGNTEAFF. The CDR3 DNA is TGTGCCCGGACGGGGAGCGGGAACACTGAAGCTTTCTTT. Filled out from reference TRBV30 and TRBJ1-1, the complete variable domain reads SQTIHQWPATLVQPVGSPLSLECTVEGTSNPNLYWYRQAAGRGLQLLFYSVGIGQISSEVPQNLSASRPQDRQFILSSKKLLLSDSGFYLCARTGSGNTEAFFGQGTRLTVV.

The rearrangement uses TRBV18 and TRBJ2-7; possibly TRBD1 for D (6 bases). CDR1 and CDR2 from the germline V gene are KGHSH and LQKENI. V was pared by 2 bases and J by 0 bases, with 20 bases between. CDR3 size: 18 residues. The CDR3 sequence: CASSPWTALFRSSYEQYF. CDR3 coding DNA: TGTGCCAGCTCACCATGGACAGCCCTTTTCAGAAGCTCCTACGAGCAGTACTTC.

The sample holds many counts of this clone. V is TRBV20-1 and J is TRBJ2-5; no reliable D call. This CDR3 contains 14 residues. Germline V gene lookup returns CDR1 DFQATT and CDR2 SNEGSKA (reference sequence). V was clipped by 6 bases and J by 1 base, with 15 bases between them. The CDR3: CSAPSRGIQETQYF. For the CDR3, the DNA is TGCAGTGCCCCCTCACGTGGGATCCAAGAGACCCAGTACTTC.

The chain carries TRBV5-1 and TRBJ1-2, with D unresolved. This CDR3 spans 13 amino acids. V gave up 0 bases and J gave up 5 bases, with 8 bases separating them. Looked up from germline, CDR1 is SGHRS and CDR2 is YFSETQ. CDR3 in amino acids: CASSLATSYGYTF. The CDR3 DNA reads TGCGCCAGCAGCTTGGCCACATCGTATGGCTACACCTTC.

A word on this clone: The junction departs from the called germline gene at one end, perhaps through a read error. The chain couples TRBV28 to TRBJ1-5; D not resolved. This CDR3 has 14 residues. Germline V gene lookup returns CDR1 MDHEN and CDR2 SYDVKM. CDR3 nucleotide sequence: TGTGCCATCAGTTTTAGACGGAGCAACCAGCCCCAGCATTTT. Translation: CAISFRRSNQPQHF.

Many counts were recorded for this clone. The rearrangement links TRBV30 to TRBJ2-3, with TRBD2 matching 12 bases. J gave up 4 bases and V 0 bases, and 8 bases lay outside the gene matches. In germline, CDR1 is GTSNPN, CDR2 SVGIG (reference sequence). The CDR3 length is 17 residues. The CDR3 DNA follows: TGTGCCTGGAGTGTACTCCCTAGCGGGGGGGCCTCAGATACGCAGTATTTT. It specifies CAWSVLPSGGASDTQYF.